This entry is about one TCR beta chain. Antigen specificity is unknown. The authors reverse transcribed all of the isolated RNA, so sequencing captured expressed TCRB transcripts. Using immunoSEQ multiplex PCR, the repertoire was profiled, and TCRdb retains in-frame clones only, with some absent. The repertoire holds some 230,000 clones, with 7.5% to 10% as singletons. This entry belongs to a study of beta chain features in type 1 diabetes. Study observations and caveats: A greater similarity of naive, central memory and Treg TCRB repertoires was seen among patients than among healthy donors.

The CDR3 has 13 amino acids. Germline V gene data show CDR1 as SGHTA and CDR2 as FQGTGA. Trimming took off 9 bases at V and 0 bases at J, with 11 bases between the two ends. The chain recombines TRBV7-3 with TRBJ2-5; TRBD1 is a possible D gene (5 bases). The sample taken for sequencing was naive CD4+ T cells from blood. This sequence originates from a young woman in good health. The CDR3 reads CASGRGYQETQYF. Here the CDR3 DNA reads TGTGCCAGTGGTAGGGGATACCAAGAGACCCAGTACTTC. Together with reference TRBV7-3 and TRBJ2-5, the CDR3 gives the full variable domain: GAGVSQTPSNKVTEKGKYVELRCDPISGHTALYWYRQSLGQGPEFLIYFQGTGAADDSGLPNDRFFAVRPEGSVSTLKIQRTERGDSAVYLCASGRGYQETQYFGPGTRLLVL.